Ten or more counts support the clone carrying this TCR beta chain. The antigen is not known. PBMCs came from 7.5 to 10 ml fresh peripheral blood. The record originates from a study of T cells in Graves' hyperthyroidism and ophthalmopathy. The study, taken as a whole, reports: Most thyroid clonotypes expanded above 0.001 appeared in blood too. The model anticipated ophthalmopathy a median around six months pre-onset.

Using RNA transcripts as the source, TCR beta CDR3 regions were amplified. RT-PCR in the first round (using the HTBI primer set) targeted the TCR CDR3. TCRdb fed the multiplex PCR reads into MiXCR, producing one record per CDR3 protein. The table lists around 290,000 distinct CDR3 sequences, 10% to 15% of them singletons. Germline CDR1 SQVTM, CDR2 ANQGSEA. V was pared by 6 bases and J by 3 bases, with 14 bases between. The CDR3 is made up of 14 amino acids. This chain uses TRBV29-1 with TRBJ2-2, with D possibly being TRBD2 (6 bases). This clonotype was obtained from a woman in her twenties or thirties with Graves' hyperthyroidism that later progressed to Graves' ophthalmopathy. Sequencing was performed on blood. The CDR3 protein is CSVVLAEHTGELFF. The CDR3 DNA follows: TGCAGCGTCGTATTAGCGGAGCACACCGGGGAGCTGTTTTTT.